Each of the 18 T cell receptor beta chains below was sequenced from the same sample in a study of blood T cell repertoires in COVID-19. The method was immunoSEQ multiplex PCR; TCRdb's version includes in-frame clones alone and lacks a portion of them. This sample yields 310,000 or so clones, of which around 87% are seen a single time; roughly 4% belongs to the top ten. The sequencing input was peripheral blood. These receptors came from a woman aged 45-59 years with active or convalescent COVID-19.

The rearrangement links TRBV5-1 to TRBJ2-7, with TRBD2 matching 7 bases. V was clipped by 6 bases and J by 1 base; unmatched bases: 13. Germline V gene lookup returns CDR1 SGHRS and CDR2 YFSETQ. This CDR3 spans 16 amino acids. The CDR3 nucleotides read TGCGCCAGCACCATCGAGACTAGCAAGCCATCCTACGAGCAGTACTTC. It codes for CASTIETSKPSYEQYF.

The V and J genes are TRBV6-5 and TRBJ1-1; 7 positions agree with TRBD1. Trimming removed 5 bases from V and 1 base from J; junction bases left unmatched: 7. This CDR3 has 15 amino acids. Germline CDR1 reads MNHEY; CDR2 reads SVGAGI. In DNA, the CDR3 is TGTGCCAGCAGTCAGCCGACAGGGTGGAACACTGAAGCTTTCTTT. It translates to CASSQPTGWNTEAFF.

Worth noting for this clone: The germline gene is not matched at one end of the junction; a read error may be the cause. V usage is TRBV7-7 and J usage is TRBJ1-5; D uncertain. Per the germline V gene, CDR1 is SSHAT and CDR2 is FNYEAQ (reference sequence). CDR3 length: 13 amino acids. CDR3 in amino acids: CASSLGLNQPQHF. The CDR3 DNA reads as TGTGCTAGCAGCTTAGGCCTAAATCAGCCCCAGCATTTT.

The genes are TRBV30 and TRBJ1-1; 7 bases map to TRBD1. The CDR3 runs to 14 residues. Germline V gene lookup returns CDR1 GTSNPN and CDR2 SVGIG (reference sequence). The V and J ends lost 6 bases and 3 bases, in that order; junction bases with no gene match: 10. In DNA form, the CDR3 reads TGTGCCTGCTACAGGGGCGTGCCGGACACTGAAGCTTTCTTT. Translating it yields CACYRGVPDTEAFF.

This sequence joins TRBV5-4 and TRBJ2-3, with 9 bases identical to TRBD2. Trimming removed 2 bases from V and 4 bases from J; junction bases left unmatched: 11. Germline CDR1 reads SGHNT; CDR2 reads YYREEE (reference sequence). This CDR3 region has 17 residues. For the CDR3, the DNA is TGTGCCAGCAGCTTAGGCGGGGCTAGCGGGGAGTCAGATACGCAGTATTTT. Protein: CASSLGGASGESDTQYF.

The chain carries TRBV6-1 and TRBJ1-1; tentative D call: TRBD1 (6 bases). Germline CDR1 is MNHNS and CDR2 is SASEGT. The CDR3 length is 15 residues. V dropped 3 bases and J dropped 2 bases, with 13 bases sitting between them. The DNA for the CDR3 is TGTGCCAGCAGTGAGATACAGGGCCCCAACACTGAAGCTTTCTTT. Its translation: CASSEIQGPNTEAFF.

The chain has TRBV6-6 and TRBJ1-2, with 10 bases identical to TRBD1. Germline loops: CDR1 MNHNY, CDR2 SVGAGI (reference sequence). Trimming cost V 2 bases and J 8 bases; bases outside gene matches: 5. The CDR3 loop spans 14 amino acids. The CDR3 region is CASSYGDRGGGYTF. CDR3 bases: TGTGCCAGCAGTTACGGGGACAGGGGAGGGGGCTACACCTTC.

The rearrangement links TRBV7-9 to TRBJ2-7, with 9 bases matching TRBD1. This CDR3 is 15 amino acids long. Trimming removed 4 bases from V and 9 bases from J; junction bases left unmatched: 13. Germline V gives CDR1 SEHNR, CDR2 FQNEAQ (reference sequence). Here the CDR3 DNA reads TGTGCCAGCAGCTCGACAGGGGGTTCAATCAGCGGGCAGTACTTC. This sequence encodes CASSSTGGSISGQYF.

The rearrangement joins TRBV6-6 to TRBJ1-6, with D possibly TRBD1 on 5 matching bases. Germline-derived CDR1 and CDR2 are MNHNY and SVGAGI (reference sequence). The CDR3 is made up of 16 amino acids. The V and J ends lost 7 bases and 5 bases respectively, with 18 bases between them. CDR3 in amino acids: CASTRGAVRDNSPLHF. CDR3 DNA: TGTGCCAGCACACGCGGGGCTGTAAGGGATAATTCACCCCTCCACTTT.

This clone has only one observation. V usage is TRBV6-5 and J usage is TRBJ1-6; a possible D gene is TRBD1 (5 bases). V was trimmed by 2 bases and J by 5 bases, leaving 7 bases between them. The germline V gene encodes CDR1 MNHEY and CDR2 SVGAGI. This CDR3 is 14 amino acids long. For the CDR3, the DNA is TGTGCCAGCAGTTACACAGGAGATAATTCACCCCTCCACTTT. Translated, it gives CASSYTGDNSPLHF.

This clone showed up just once. The V call is TRBV5-1, the J call TRBJ1-4, with 8 bases fitting TRBD1. Germline loops: CDR1 SGHRS, CDR2 YFSETQ. The CDR3 extends over 15 amino acids. Unmatched junction bases numbered 5, after V lost 3 bases and J lost 4 bases. The CDR3 DNA sequence: TGCGCCAGCAGCTGGGGGACAGGTCTTAATGAAAAACTGTTTTTT. The encoded protein is CASSWGTGLNEKLFF.

The chain is built from TRBV7-6 and TRBJ2-2, with D possibly TRBD2 on 6 matching bases. Germline V CDR1 and CDR2: SGHVS, FNYEAQ. V lost 1 base, J lost 7 bases, and 7 bases lay in between. The CDR3 has 13 residues. The DNA of the CDR3 is TGTGCCAGCAGCTTAGAAGCGGGCGGGGAGCTGTTTTTT. Protein product: CASSLEAGGELFF.

This clone was counted between two and nine times. The genes are TRBV5-1 and TRBJ2-1; a possible D gene is TRBD2 (6 bases). CDR1 and CDR2 (germline): SGHRS, YFSETQ. The CDR3 runs 16 residues. The V end lost 4 bases, the J end lost 0 bases, and 14 bases lay between the germline ends. CDR3 DNA sequence: TGCGCCAGCAGCACGGGACTCCTAAGCTCCTACAATGAGCAGTTCTTC. Translated, it gives CASSTGLLSSYNEQFF.

The chain joins TRBV19 to TRBJ2-2, with TRBD2 matching over 8 bases. CDR3 length equals 15 residues. With 4 bases clipped from V and 4 bases from J, the junction kept 5 bases outside the gene matches. Germline V gene sequence: CDR1 LNHDA, CDR2 SQIVND (reference sequence). The CDR3 spells CASSNRLAGTGELFF. The CDR3 coding sequence is TGTGCCAGTAGTAACCGGCTAGCGGGCACCGGGGAGCTGTTTTTT.

On this clone itself: Other DNA sequences from this sample encode an identical CDR3 as well. The gene calls are TRBV7-2 and TRBJ2-7; D unresolved. V dropped 1 base and J dropped 4 bases, with 5 bases sitting between them. Germline lookup yields CDR1 SGHTA and CDR2 FQGNSA. There are 12 residues in the CDR3. CDR3 amino acids: CASSLDNYEQYF. CDR3 coding DNA: TGTGCCAGCAGCTTAGACAATTACGAGCAGTACTTC. Together with reference TRBV7-2 and TRBJ2-7, the CDR3 gives the full variable domain: GAGVSQSPSNKVTEKGKDVELRCDPISGHTALYWYRQSLGQGLEFLIYFQGNSAPDKSGLPSDRFSAERTGGSVSTLTIQRTQQEDSAVYLCASSLDNYEQYFGPGTRLTVT.

This chain joins TRBV7-2 and TRBJ2-1; 8 bases line up with TRBD1. The germline CDR1 and CDR2 sequences are SGHTA and FQGNSA. Germline trimming cut 2 bases from V and 9 bases from J; bases unmatched to any gene: 9. The CDR3 contains 15 residues. The CDR3 DNA follows: TGTGCCAGCAGCTTAAGACAGGGGCAAGAGAGTGAGCAGTTCTTC. This gives the protein CASSLRQGQESEQFF.

V and J are TRBV27 and TRBJ1-6; the match to TRBD1 covers 9 bases. The V and J ends lost 5 bases and 7 bases, in that order; junction bases with no gene match: 12. CDR3 length: 17 amino acids. Germline CDR1 and CDR2: MNHEY and SMNVEV (reference sequence). CDR3 nucleotides: TGTGCCAGCAGTCCCCTGGGGACAGGGTTCCTGAATTCACCCCTCCACTTT. Protein sequence: CASSPLGTGFLNSPLHF.

In its sample, this clone was seen once. The chain uses TRBV28 and TRBJ1-5; 7 nucleotides agree with TRBD1. The CDR3 is 15 residues long. With 3 bases clipped from V and 3 bases from J, the junction kept 5 bases outside the gene matches. Germline values: CDR1 MDHEN, CDR2 SYDVKM. CDR3 protein: CASSLRTGYNQPQHF. CDR3 DNA sequence: TGTGCCAGCAGTTTGCGGACAGGTTACAATCAGCCCCAGCATTTT.